This T cell receptor beta chain stems from a study of cytomegalovirus exposure and HLA in healthy donors. The PCR made use of 60 Vbeta and 13 Jbeta primers. The method was immunoSEQ multiplex PCR; TCRdb's version includes in-frame clones alone and lacks a portion of them. This table has approximately 110,000 clones, 81% appearing once. Findings of the study overall: What a later analysis showed was that several of the most significant clusters appeared linked to common viral pathogens. Reports indicate that TCR beta sequences accurately predicted the HLA-A and HLA-B alleles of most subjects. In a later analysis, TCR beta V- and J-gene trimming showed a link to a missense DCLRE1C variant. Accounts indicate the classifier identified cytomegalovirus status with strong specificity and sensitivity.

Germline V gives CDR1 MDHEN, CDR2 SYDVKM. The CDR3 length is 14 residues. The ends were cut back, 5 bases at V and 7 bases at J, with 15 bases in the middle. This clone was detected only a few times. Its target is not known. The chain uses TRBV28 and TRBJ1-5; D is perhaps TRBD1 (6 bases). The sequence was collected from a woman aged 25-40 years in good health and CMV-seronegative. Sequencing was done on a sample of PBMCs. Here the CDR3 reads CASSRAGVGQPQHF. The CDR3 DNA reads TGTGCCAGCAGTCGCGCAGGGGTTGGCCAGCCCCAGCATTTT.